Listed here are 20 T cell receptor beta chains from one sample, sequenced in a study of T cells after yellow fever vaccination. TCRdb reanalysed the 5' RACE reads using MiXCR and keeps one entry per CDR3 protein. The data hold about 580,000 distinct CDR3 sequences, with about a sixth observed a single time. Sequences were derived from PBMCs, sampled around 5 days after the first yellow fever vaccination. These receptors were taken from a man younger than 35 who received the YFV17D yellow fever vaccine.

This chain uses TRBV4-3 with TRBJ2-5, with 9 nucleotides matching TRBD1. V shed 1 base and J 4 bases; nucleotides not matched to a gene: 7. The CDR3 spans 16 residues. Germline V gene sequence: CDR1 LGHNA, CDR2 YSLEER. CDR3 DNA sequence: TGCGCCAGCAGCCAAGGGAGAAGGACAGGGGTAGAGACCCAGTACTTC. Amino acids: CASSQGRRTGVETQYF.

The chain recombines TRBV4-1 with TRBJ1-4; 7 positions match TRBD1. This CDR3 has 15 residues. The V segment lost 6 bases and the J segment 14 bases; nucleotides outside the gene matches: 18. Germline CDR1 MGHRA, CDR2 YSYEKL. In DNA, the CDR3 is TGCGCCAGCAGGGATCGGGACAGCTCCCGGCCGAGGCTGTTTTTT. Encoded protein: CASRDRDSSRPRLFF.

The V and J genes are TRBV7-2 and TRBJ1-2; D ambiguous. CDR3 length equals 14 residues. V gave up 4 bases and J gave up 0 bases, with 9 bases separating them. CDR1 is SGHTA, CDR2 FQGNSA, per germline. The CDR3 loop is CASSYTVTNYGYTF. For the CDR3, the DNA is TGTGCCAGCAGCTACACAGTTACTAACTATGGCTACACCTTC.

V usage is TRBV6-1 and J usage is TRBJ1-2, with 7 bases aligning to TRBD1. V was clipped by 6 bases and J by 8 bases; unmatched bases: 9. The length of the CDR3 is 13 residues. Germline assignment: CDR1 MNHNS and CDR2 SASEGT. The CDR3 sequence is CASSPGQVGGYTF. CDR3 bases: TGTGCCAGCAGCCCCGGACAGGTCGGAGGCTACACCTTC.

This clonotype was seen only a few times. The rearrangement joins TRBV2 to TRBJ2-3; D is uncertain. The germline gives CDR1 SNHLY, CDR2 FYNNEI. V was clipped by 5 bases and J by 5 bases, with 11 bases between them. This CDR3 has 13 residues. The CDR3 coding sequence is TGTGCCAGCAGTAAGGAGACTGGAGATACGCAGTATTTT. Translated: CASSKETGDTQYF.

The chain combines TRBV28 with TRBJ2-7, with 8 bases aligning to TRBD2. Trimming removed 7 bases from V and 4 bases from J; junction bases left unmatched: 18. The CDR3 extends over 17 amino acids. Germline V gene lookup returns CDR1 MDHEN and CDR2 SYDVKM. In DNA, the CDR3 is TGTGCCAGCACCCCCTCTTCCGGGGGGGCCGATCAGTACGAGCAGTACGTC. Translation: CASTPSSGGADQYEQYV.

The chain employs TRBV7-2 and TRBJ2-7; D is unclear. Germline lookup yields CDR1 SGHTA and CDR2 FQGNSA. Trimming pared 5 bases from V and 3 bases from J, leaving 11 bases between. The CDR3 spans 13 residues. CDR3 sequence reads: CASSLQKDYEQYV. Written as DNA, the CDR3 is TGTGCCAGCAGCCTACAGAAGGACTACGAGCAGTACGTC.

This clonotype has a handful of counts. The CDR3 reads CASSRPRTSGYNEQFF. CDR3 coding DNA: TGTGCCAGCAGCAGACCCCGGACTAGCGGATACAATGAGCAGTTCTTC. This rearrangement joins TRBV7-6 to TRBJ2-1, with TRBD2 identical over 10 bases. CDR3 length: 16 residues. Germline V gives CDR1 SGHVS, CDR2 FNYEAQ. J gave up 4 bases and V 5 bases, and 8 bases lay outside the gene matches.

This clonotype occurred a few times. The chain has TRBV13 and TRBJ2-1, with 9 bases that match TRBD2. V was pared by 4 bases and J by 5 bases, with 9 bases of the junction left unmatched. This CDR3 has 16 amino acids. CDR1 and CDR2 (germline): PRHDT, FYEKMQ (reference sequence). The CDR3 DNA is TGTGCCAGCAGCTCTTTGACTAGCGGAGGTAACAATGAGCAGTTCTTC. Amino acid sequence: CASSSLTSGGNNEQFF.

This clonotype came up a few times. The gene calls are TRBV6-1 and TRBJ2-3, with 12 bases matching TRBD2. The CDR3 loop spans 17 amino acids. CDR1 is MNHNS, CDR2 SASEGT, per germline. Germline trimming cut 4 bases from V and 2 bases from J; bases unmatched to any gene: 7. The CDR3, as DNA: TGTGCCAGCAGTGTAGCTAGCGGGGGGGCCGACACAGATACGCAGTATTTT. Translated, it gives CASSVASGGADTDTQYF.

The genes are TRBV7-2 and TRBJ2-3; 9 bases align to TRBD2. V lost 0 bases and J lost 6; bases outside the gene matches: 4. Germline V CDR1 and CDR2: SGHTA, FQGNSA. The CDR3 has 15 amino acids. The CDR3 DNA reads TGTGCCAGCAGCTTAGCCCTAGCGGGGTGGGATACGCAGTATTTT. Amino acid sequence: CASSLALAGWDTQYF.

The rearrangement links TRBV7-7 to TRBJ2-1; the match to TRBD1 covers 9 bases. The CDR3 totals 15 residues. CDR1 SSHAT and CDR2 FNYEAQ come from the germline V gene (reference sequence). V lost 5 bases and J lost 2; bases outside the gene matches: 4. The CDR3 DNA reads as TGTGCCAGCAGCCGGGACAGGGTGGCCTACAATGAGCAGTTCTTC. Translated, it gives CASSRDRVAYNEQFF. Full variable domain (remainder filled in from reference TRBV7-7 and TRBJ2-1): GAGVSQSPRYKVTKRGQDVTLRCDPISSHATLYWYQQALGQGPEFLTYFNYEAQPDKSGLPSDRFSAERPEGSISTLTIQRTEQRDSAMYRCASSRDRVAYNEQFFGPGTRLTVL.

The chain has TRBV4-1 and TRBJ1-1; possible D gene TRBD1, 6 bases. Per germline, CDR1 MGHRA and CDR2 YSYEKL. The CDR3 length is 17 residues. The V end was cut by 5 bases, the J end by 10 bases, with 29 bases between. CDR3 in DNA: TGCGCCAGCAGCTCGGCCCCACCCCGGGCCGTGGGGGCTCGAGCTTTCTTT. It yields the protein CASSSAPPRAVGARAFF.

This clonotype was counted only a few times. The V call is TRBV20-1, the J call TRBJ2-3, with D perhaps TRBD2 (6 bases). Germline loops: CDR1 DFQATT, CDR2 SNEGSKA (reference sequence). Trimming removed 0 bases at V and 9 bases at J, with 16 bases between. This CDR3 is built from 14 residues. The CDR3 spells CSARDSSGYITQYF. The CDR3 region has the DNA TGCAGTGCTAGAGATTCCAGCGGGTATATAACGCAGTATTTT.

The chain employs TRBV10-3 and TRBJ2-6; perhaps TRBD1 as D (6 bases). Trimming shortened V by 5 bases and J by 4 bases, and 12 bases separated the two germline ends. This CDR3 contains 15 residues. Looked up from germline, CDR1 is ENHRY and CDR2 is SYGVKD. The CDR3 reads CAISYRDLGANVLTF. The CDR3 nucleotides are TGTGCCATCAGTTACAGGGATTTGGGGGCCAACGTCCTGACTTTC.

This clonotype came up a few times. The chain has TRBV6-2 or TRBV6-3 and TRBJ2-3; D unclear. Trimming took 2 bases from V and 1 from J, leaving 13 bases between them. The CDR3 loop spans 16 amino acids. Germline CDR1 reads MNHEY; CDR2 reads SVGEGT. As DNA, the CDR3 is TGTGCCAGCAGTTACGCGTTGGTGGTGGGCACAGATACGCAGTATTTT. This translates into CASSYALVVGTDTQYF.

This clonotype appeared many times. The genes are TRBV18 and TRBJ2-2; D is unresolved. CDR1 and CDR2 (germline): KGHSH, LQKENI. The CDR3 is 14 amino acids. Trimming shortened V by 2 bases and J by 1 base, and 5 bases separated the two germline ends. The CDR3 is CASSPGQNTGELFF. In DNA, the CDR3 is TGTGCCAGCTCACCAGGGCAGAACACCGGGGAGCTGTTTTTT.

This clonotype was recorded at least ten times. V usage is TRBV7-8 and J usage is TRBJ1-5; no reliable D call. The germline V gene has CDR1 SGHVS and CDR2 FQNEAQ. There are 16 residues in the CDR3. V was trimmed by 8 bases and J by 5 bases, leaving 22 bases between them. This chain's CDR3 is CASGLGNGLIDQPQHF. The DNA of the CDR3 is TGTGCCAGCGGGTTGGGAAATGGGCTCATAGATCAGCCCCAGCATTTT.

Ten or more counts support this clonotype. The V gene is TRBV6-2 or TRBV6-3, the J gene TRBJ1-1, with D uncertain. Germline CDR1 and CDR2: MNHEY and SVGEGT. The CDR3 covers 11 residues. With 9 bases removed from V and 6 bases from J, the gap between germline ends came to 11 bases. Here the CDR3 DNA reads TGTGCCAGTGCCCGCCTCGCTGAAGCTTTCTTT. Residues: CASARLAEAFF.

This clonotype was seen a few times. The CDR3 loop reads CASSQEGRRGTDTQYF. CDR3 nucleotide sequence: TGCGCCAGCAGCCAAGAGGGTCGTCGAGGCACAGATACGCAGTATTTT. The chain recombines TRBV4-1 with TRBJ2-3; D gene uncertain. Looked up from germline, CDR1 is MGHRA and CDR2 is YSYEKL. V gave up 0 bases and J gave up 1 base, with 11 bases separating them. The CDR3 totals 16 residues.